A single sample is the source of the 19 T cell receptor beta chains below, sequenced in a study of spatial heterogeneity in lung cancer. Documented time point: sample taken at primary tumor resection. Whole RNA from tumor, nontumor lung or frozen PBMC was sequenced unsorted. TCRdb used MiXCR to reprocess the 5' RACE reads, holding one entry per CDR3 protein. This table has more than 5,500 distinct CDR3 sequences, under 9% appearing once. Sequencing used PBMCs, obtained at surgery. The receptors come from a male donor with early-stage non-small cell lung cancer.

Points on this clonotype: This beta chain is an unintended read in a library built for alpha chains; its size means little. The gene calls are TRBV27 and TRBJ1-1, with a tentative D call TRBD1 (5 bases). Looked up from germline, CDR1 is MNHEY and CDR2 is SMNVEV (reference sequence). The length of the CDR3 is 14 residues. V lost 5 bases to trimming and J lost 2 bases, with 12 bases between them. In DNA form, the CDR3 reads TGTGCCAGCAGTACACAGGAATTTAACACTGAAGCTTTCTTT. Its protein product is CASSTQEFNTEAFF.

Many counts were recorded for this clonotype. This beta chain is off target for a library built for alpha chains, so its abundance means little. The chain employs TRBV28 and TRBJ2-5; a weak D match, TRBD2 (5 bases). The germline V and J ends were trimmed by 6 bases and 5 bases, with 13 bases remaining between them. This CDR3 comprises 13 residues. Germline V gene sequence: CDR1 MDHEN, CDR2 SYDVKM. In DNA form, the CDR3 reads TGTGCCAGCAGCCCTGTCTGGGAGGAGACCCAGTACTTC. It encodes CASSPVWEETQYF.

About this clonotype itself: In a library made to pick up alpha chains, this beta chain is a stray read with a size that means little. The V call is TRBV2, the J call TRBJ2-7, with a weak D call TRBD2 (6 bases). The CDR3 covers 15 residues. Germline V lookup: CDR1 SNHLY, CDR2 FYNNEI. V gave up 2 bases and J gave up 2 bases, with 13 bases separating them. The CDR3 protein is CASSERLESPYEQYF. The DNA for the CDR3 is TGTGCCAGCAGTGAACGACTAGAAAGCCCCTACGAGCAGTACTTC.

This clonotype appeared many times. The size of this beta chain means little, since it is a stray read in a library made for alpha chains. The rearrangement uses TRBV4-2 and TRBJ1-3; D unclear. Germline loops: CDR1 LGHNA, CDR2 YNFKEQ. The CDR3 is 15 amino acids. Trimming removed 0 bases at V and 0 bases at J, with 6 bases between. CDR3: CASSQDYLSGNTIYF. CDR3 sequence (DNA): TGTGCCAGCAGCCAAGATTACCTCTCTGGAAACACCATATATTTT.

This clonotype was detected only a few times. This beta chain is a stray read from a library made for alpha chains; its abundance is not meaningful. The V gene is TRBV12-3 or TRBV12-4, the J gene TRBJ2-1; a possible D gene is TRBD1 (5 bases). Between the trimmed V and J ends, which lost 1 base and 8 bases, there was a span of 15 bases. The CDR3 sequence is 15 residues long. The CDR3 is CASSLVGAGVDEQFF. For the CDR3, the DNA is TGTGCCAGCAGTTTAGTTGGGGCAGGAGTCGATGAGCAGTTCTTC.

This clonotype ranks as medium-sized. The library was prepared for alpha chains; this beta chain is a stray read, so its frequency means little. The J gene is TRBJ2-1, the V gene TRBV29-1, with D possibly matching TRBD2 (6 bases). Trimming took 6 bases from V and 5 from J, leaving 14 bases between them. This CDR3 contains 13 residues. The germline CDR1 and CDR2 sequences are SQVTM and ANQGSEA. This CDR3 reads CSVSLGGNNEQFF. DNA for the CDR3: TGCAGCGTGTCCCTGGGCGGGAACAATGAGCAGTTCTTC.

With regard to this clonotype: Being off target in a library aimed at alpha chains, this beta chain has a size of little meaning. The J gene is TRBJ2-7, the V gene TRBV6-1, with 9 nucleotides matching TRBD2. Germline lookup yields CDR1 MNHNS and CDR2 SASEGT. Trimming at V came to 2 bases and at J to 4 bases, leaving 15 bases not matched to a gene. The CDR3 spans 18 residues. CDR3 bases: TGTGCCAGCAGTGAACGGCATAGCAGGGGAGCGGGGGGTTACGAGCAGTACGTC. Its protein is CASSERHSRGAGGYEQYV.

In regard to this clonotype: This beta chain represents an off-target read in a library built for alpha chains; its size is of limited meaning. The rearrangement uses TRBV6-1 and TRBJ1-1; no definite D call. CDR3 size: 14 residues. The V end was cut by 8 bases, the J end by 0 bases, with 13 bases between. Germline CDR1 is MNHNS and CDR2 is SASEGT. The CDR3, as DNA: TGTGCCAGCCACCCCCTGGGTTTGAACACTGAAGCTTTCTTT. Protein: CASHPLGLNTEAFF.

Concerning this clonotype itself: As an off-target read in a library built for alpha chains, this beta chain has a frequency of little significance. The rearrangement joins TRBV20-1 to TRBJ1-5; 10 positions agree with TRBD1. The V gene's germline CDR1 is DFQATT and CDR2 SNEGSKA (reference sequence). V shed 4 bases and J 5 bases; nucleotides not matched to a gene: 11. The CDR3 extends over 16 amino acids. This chain's CDR3 is CSANGQGDMVDQPQHF. CDR3 nucleotide sequence: TGCAGTGCTAACGGACAGGGGGATATGGTTGATCAGCCCCAGCATTTT.

This clonotype was found many times. In a library made to pick up alpha chains, this beta chain is a stray read with a size that means little. V gene TRBV7-9 combines with J gene TRBJ1-2; 8 positions match TRBD1. The V and J ends lost 7 bases and 5 bases, in that order; junction bases with no gene match: 12. Germline V lookup: CDR1 SEHNR, CDR2 FQNEAQ (reference sequence). This CDR3 has 15 amino acids. CDR3 bases: TGTGCCAGCACCCTACTACAGGGGGAGGGATATGGCTACACCTTC. It codes for CASTLLQGEGYGYTF.

Many counts were recorded for this clonotype. This beta chain slipped into a library made for alpha chains as a stray read, so its size is not meaningful. The chain uses TRBV14 and TRBJ1-4, with unresolved D. The CDR3 consists of 15 residues. Trimming left V 1 base short and J 8 bases short, with 14 bases between. Germline V gene data show CDR1 as SGHDN and CDR2 as FVKESK. As DNA, the CDR3 is TGTGCCAGCAGCCAAGTAGGAGCCGTAAGAGAAAAACTGTTTTTT. This codes for CASSQVGAVREKLFF.

This clonotype occurred a few times. The size of this beta chain means little, since it is a stray read in a library made for alpha chains. The chain combines TRBV19 with TRBJ2-1, with TRBD2 as a possible D gene (6 bases). The CDR3 consists of 16 residues. Trimming left V 6 bases short and J 7 bases short, with 22 bases between. CDR1 and CDR2 (germline): LNHDA, SQIVND (reference sequence). DNA of the CDR3: TGTGCCAGTAGCCCGAGGGGCGGGAACCCGGGAAATGAGCAGTTCTTC. Translated, it gives CASSPRGGNPGNEQFF. Looking up the rest from reference TRBV19 and TRBJ2-1 gives the full variable domain: DGGITQSPKYLFRKEGQNVTLSCEQNLNHDAMYWYRQDPGQGLRLIYYSQIVNDFQKGDIAEGYSVSREKKESFPLTVTSAQKNPTAFYLCASSPRGGNPGNEQFFGPGTRLTVL.

This clonotype was counted ten times or more. Since it is a stray read in a library aimed at alpha chains, this beta chain has a size that is not meaningful. J is TRBJ2-7 and V is TRBV20-1; TRBD1 matches at 8 bases. J gave up 3 bases and V 3 bases, and 7 bases lay outside the gene matches. CDR1 and CDR2 from the germline V gene are DFQATT and SNEGSKA (reference sequence). The CDR3 is 14 residues long. This CDR3 is CSARPRQGIYEQYF. The CDR3 bases are TGCAGTGCTAGGCCCCGACAGGGGATCTACGAGCAGTACTTC.

The sample holds many counts of this clonotype. This beta chain is an unintended read in a library built for alpha chains; its size means little. The chain couples TRBV19 to TRBJ2-7; D is undetermined. The V gene's germline CDR1 is LNHDA and CDR2 SQIVND (reference sequence). V was cut by 7 bases and J by 3 bases, with 25 bases left in between. CDR3 length: 17 amino acids. CDR3 residues: CASTPASLSFMGYEQYF. The CDR3 DNA follows: TGTGCCAGTACCCCGGCGAGTTTGTCTTTCATGGGCTACGAGCAGTACTTC.

This clonotype has a count of ten or more. This beta chain is an unintended read in a library built for alpha chains; its size means little. The chain couples TRBV7-9 to TRBJ2-1; 10 bases are a match to TRBD1. Losses at the gene ends were 0 bases for V and 4 bases for J; bases not matched to a gene: 3. Germline CDR1 reads SEHNR; CDR2 reads FQNEAQ (reference sequence). The CDR3 sequence is 16 residues long. CDR3 loop: CASSLAGQGLYNEQFF. CDR3 DNA sequence: TGTGCCAGCAGCTTAGCGGGACAGGGGTTGTACAATGAGCAGTTCTTC.

Ten or more counts support this clonotype. This beta chain slipped into a library made for alpha chains as a stray read, so its size is not meaningful. The chain carries TRBV4-1 and TRBJ2-1; 9 bases are shared with TRBD2. With 1 base clipped from V and 3 bases from J, the junction kept 10 bases outside the gene matches. Germline V CDR1 and CDR2: MGHRA, YSYEKL. There are 18 residues in the CDR3. The CDR3 loop is CASSQGQLGGGVYNEQFF. CDR3 DNA sequence: TGCGCCAGCAGCCAAGGTCAACTTGGCGGGGGGGTCTACAATGAGCAGTTCTTC.

This clonotype was seen many times. In a library made to pick up alpha chains, this beta chain is a stray read with a size that means little. This sequence joins TRBV6-5 and TRBJ2-7, with TRBD2 matching 8 bases. The germline gives CDR1 MNHEY, CDR2 SVGAGI. Germline trimming cut 6 bases from V and 6 bases from J; bases unmatched to any gene: 7. The CDR3 consists of 13 residues. CDR3 region: CASSGTRLTEQYF. The CDR3 DNA reads as TGTGCCAGCAGCGGGACTAGATTAACCGAGCAGTACTTC.

Turning to this clonotype: With the library built for alpha chains, this beta chain is off target and its frequency is not meaningful. J is TRBJ2-7 and V is TRBV10-3; 9 nucleotides align to TRBD2. The CDR3 contains 13 residues. With V trimmed by 6 bases and J by 7 bases, 7 bases remained unmatched. CDR1 is ENHRY, CDR2 SYGVKD, per germline. CDR3 coding DNA: TGTGCCATCAGGGTAGCGGGAGTTGGGGAGCAGTACTTC. Translating gives CAIRVAGVGEQYF.

At least ten counts were recorded for this clonotype. Since the library was made to target alpha chains, this beta chain is a stray read and its abundance is not meaningful. The J gene is TRBJ2-3, the V gene TRBV28; TRBD1 matches at 8 bases. V was pared by 6 bases and J by 5 bases, with 4 bases of the junction left unmatched. The germline V gene has CDR1 MDHEN and CDR2 SYDVKM. CDR3 length equals 13 residues. The CDR3 region is CASRQGAVDTQYF. CDR3 coding DNA: TGTGCCAGCAGGCAGGGGGCTGTAGATACGCAGTATTTT.